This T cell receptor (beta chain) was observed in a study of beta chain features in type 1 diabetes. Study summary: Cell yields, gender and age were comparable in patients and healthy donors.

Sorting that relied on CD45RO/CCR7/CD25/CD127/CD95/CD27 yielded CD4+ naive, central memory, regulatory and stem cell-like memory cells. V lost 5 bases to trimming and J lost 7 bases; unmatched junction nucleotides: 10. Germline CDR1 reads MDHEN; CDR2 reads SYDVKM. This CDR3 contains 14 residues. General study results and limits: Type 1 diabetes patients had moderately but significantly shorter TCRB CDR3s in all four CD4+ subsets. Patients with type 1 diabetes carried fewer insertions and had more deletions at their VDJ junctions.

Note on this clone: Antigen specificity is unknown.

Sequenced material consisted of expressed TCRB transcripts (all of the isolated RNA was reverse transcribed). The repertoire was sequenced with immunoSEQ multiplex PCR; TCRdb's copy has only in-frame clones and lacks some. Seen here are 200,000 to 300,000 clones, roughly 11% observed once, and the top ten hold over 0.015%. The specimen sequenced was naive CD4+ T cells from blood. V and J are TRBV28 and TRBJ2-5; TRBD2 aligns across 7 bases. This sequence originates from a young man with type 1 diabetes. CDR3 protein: CASSPGGGQWTQYF. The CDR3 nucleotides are TGTGCCAGCAGTCCCGGCGGGGGTCAGTGGACCCAGTACTTC.